The entry below gives a single TCR beta chain sequence along with its context. The V gene's germline CDR1 is LNHDA and CDR2 SQIVND (reference sequence). V was clipped by 4 bases and J by 5 bases; unmatched bases: 6. This CDR3 is built from 14 residues. The data derive from a study of blood T cells in healthy people across ages. With a J-beta primer mix and a sample-barcoded 5' primer, a second PCR ran 7 to 11 cycles. From the 5' RACE reads, TCRdb called clonotypes with MiXCR, one entry per CDR3 protein. The table has 750,000 to 950,000 distinct CDR3 sequences, under 35% seen once; the top ten hold roughly 10%. These data also formed part of another study, on T cells of mothers and their children.

The genes are TRBV19 and TRBJ2-5; 8 bases match TRBD1. The TCR originated in a woman aged 40-49 years in good health. The sequenced material came from blood. The CDR3 sequence: CASSTGQGMETQYF. The CDR3 bases are TGTGCCAGTAGTACTGGACAGGGTATGGAGACCCAGTACTTC.